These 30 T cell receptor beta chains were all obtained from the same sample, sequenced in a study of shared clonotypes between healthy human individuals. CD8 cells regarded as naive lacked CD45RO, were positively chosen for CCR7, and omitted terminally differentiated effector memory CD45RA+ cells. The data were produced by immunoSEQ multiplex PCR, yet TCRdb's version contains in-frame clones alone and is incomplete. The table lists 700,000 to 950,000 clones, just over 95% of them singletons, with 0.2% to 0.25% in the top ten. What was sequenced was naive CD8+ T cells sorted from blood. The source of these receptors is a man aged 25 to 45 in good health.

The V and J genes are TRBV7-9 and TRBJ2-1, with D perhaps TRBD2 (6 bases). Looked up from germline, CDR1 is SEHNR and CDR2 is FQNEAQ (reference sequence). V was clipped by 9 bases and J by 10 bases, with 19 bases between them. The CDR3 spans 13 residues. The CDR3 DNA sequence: TGTGCCAGATCAATTGGCGGAGGGTGGGAGCAGTTCTTC. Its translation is CARSIGGGWEQFF. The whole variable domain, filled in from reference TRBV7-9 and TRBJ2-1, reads DTGVSQNPRHKITKRGQNVTFRCDPISEHNRLYWYRQTLGQGPEFLTYFQNEAQLEKSRLLSDRFSAERPKGSFSTLEIQRTEQGDSAMYLCARSIGGGWEQFFGPGTRLTVL.

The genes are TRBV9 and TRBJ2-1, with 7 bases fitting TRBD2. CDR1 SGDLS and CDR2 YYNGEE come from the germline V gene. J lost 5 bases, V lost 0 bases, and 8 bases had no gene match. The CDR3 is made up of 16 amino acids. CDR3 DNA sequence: TGTGCCAGCAGCGTAGTCGGCGGGAGTTTCGACAATGAGCAGTTCTTC. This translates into CASSVVGGSFDNEQFF.

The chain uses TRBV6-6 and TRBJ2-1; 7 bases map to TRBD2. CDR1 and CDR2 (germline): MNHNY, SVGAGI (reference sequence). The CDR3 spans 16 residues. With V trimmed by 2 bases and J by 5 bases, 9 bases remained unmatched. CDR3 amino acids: CASSYAAGLRNNEQFF. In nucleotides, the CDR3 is TGTGCCAGCAGTTACGCAGCGGGATTGAGAAACAATGAGCAGTTCTTC.

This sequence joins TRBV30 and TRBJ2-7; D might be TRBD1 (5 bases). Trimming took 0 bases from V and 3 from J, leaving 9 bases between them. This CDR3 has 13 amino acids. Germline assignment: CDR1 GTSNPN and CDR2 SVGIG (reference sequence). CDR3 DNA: TGTGCCTGGAGTGTACAAGGGGTCTACGAGCAGTACTTC. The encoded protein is CAWSVQGVYEQYF.

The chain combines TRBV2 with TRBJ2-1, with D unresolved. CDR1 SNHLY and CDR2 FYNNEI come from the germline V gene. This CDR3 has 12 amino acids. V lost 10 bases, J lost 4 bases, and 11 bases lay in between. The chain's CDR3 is CAITHRYNEQFF. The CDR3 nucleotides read TGTGCCATCACGCACAGATACAATGAGCAGTTCTTC.

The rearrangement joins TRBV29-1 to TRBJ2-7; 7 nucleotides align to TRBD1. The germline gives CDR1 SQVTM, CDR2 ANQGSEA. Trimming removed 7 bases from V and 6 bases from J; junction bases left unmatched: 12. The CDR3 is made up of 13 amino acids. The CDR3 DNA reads TGCAGCGCTTTGTCAGGGGGACCGAGCGAGCAGTACTTC. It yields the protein CSALSGGPSEQYF.

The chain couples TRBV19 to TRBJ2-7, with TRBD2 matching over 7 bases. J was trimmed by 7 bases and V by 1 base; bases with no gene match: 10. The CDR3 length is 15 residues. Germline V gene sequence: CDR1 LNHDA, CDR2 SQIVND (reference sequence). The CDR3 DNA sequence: TGTGCCAGTAGTATAGTTGGCGTCGGGACTAAAGAGCAGTACTTC. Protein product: CASSIVGVGTKEQYF.

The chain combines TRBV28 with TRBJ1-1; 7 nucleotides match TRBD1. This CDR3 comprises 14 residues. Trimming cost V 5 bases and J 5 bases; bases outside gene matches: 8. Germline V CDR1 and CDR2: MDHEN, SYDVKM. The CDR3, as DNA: TGTGCCAGCAGTACCGAGGGGGCTGCAACTGAAGCTTTCTTT. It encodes CASSTEGAATEAFF. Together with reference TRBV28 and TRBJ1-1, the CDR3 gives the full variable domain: DVKVTQSSRYLVKRTGEKVFLECVQDMDHENMFWYRQDPGLGLRLIYFSYDVKMKEKGDIPEGYSVSREKKERFSLILESASTNQTSMYLCASSTEGAATEAFFGQGTRLTVV.

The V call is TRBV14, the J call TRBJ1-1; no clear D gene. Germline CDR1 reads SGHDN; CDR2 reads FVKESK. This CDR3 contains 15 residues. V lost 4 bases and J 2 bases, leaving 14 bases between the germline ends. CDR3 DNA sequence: TGTGCCAGCAGCCCCATTAACTCCGGAAACACTGAAGCTTTCTTT. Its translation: CASSPINSGNTEAFF.

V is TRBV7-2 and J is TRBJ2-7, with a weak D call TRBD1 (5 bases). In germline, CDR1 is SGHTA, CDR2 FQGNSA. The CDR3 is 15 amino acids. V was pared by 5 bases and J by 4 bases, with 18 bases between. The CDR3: CASSPLGAWGYEQYF. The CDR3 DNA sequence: TGTGCCAGCAGCCCCCTAGGGGCCTGGGGATACGAGCAGTACTTC. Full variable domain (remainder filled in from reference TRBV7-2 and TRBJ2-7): GAGVSQSPSNKVTEKGKDVELRCDPISGHTALYWYRQSLGQGLEFLIYFQGNSAPDKSGLPSDRFSAERTGGSVSTLTIQRTQQEDSAVYLCASSPLGAWGYEQYFGPGTRLTVT.

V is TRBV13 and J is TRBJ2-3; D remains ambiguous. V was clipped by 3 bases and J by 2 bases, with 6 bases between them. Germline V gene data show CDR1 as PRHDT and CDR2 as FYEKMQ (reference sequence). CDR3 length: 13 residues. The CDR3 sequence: CASSFGVTDTQYF. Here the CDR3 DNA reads TGTGCCAGCAGCTTCGGTGTCACAGATACGCAGTATTTT.

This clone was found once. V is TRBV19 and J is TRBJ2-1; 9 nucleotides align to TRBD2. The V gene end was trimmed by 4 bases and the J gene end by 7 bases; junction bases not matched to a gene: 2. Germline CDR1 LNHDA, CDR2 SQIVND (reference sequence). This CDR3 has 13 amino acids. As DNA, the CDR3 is TGTGCCAGTAGTAGCGGGAGGGTGAATGAGCAGTTCTTC. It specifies CASSSGRVNEQFF.

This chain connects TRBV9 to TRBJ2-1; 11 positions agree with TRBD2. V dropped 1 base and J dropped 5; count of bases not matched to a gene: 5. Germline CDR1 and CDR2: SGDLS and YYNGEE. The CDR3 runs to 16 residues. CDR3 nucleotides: TGTGCCAGCAGCGTAATGACTAGCGGGGCCCACAATGAGCAGTTCTTC. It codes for CASSVMTSGAHNEQFF.

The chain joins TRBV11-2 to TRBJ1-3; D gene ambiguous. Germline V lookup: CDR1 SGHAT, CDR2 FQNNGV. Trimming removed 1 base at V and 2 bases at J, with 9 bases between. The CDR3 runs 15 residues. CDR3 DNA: TGTGCCAGCAGCTTAGTCCCGGGGACTGGAAACACCATATATTTT. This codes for CASSLVPGTGNTIYF. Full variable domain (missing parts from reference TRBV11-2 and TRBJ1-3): EAGVAQSPRYKIIEKRQSVAFWCNPISGHATLYWYQQILGQGPKLLIQFQNNGVVDDSQLPKDRFSAERLKGVDSTLKIQPAKLEDSAVYLCASSLVPGTGNTIYFGEGSWLTVV.

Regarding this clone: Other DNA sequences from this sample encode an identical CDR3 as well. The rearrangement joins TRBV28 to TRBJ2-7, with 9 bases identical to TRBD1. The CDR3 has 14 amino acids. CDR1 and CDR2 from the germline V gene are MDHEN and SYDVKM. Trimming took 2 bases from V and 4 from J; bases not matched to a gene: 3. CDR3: CASSLGTGLYEQYF. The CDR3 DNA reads TGTGCCAGCAGTTTAGGGACAGGGTTATACGAGCAGTACTTC.

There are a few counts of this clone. Written as DNA, the CDR3 is TGCGCCAGCAGCAGCACAGGGTATGATACGCAGTATTTT. It specifies CASSSTGYDTQYF. V and J are TRBV5-1 and TRBJ2-3, with a possible D match to TRBD1 (6 bases). The V gene's germline CDR1 is SGHRS and CDR2 YFSETQ. The V end lost 4 bases, the J end lost 6 bases, and 12 bases lay between the germline ends. This CDR3 region has 13 residues.

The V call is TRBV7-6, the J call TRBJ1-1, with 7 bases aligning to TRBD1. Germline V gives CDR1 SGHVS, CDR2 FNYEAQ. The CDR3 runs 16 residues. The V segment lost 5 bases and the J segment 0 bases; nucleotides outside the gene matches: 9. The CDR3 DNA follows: TGTGCCAGCAGCCATGCGGCGGGACAGCTGAACACTGAAGCTTTCTTT. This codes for CASSHAAGQLNTEAFF.

The CDR3: CASSSRKGPGTDTQYF. In DNA, the CDR3 is TGCGCCAGCAGCTCCCGGAAGGGCCCGGGCACAGATACGCAGTATTTT. This chain uses TRBV5-1 with TRBJ2-3, with D unresolved. Germline V lookup: CDR1 SGHRS, CDR2 YFSETQ. Trimming took off 3 bases at V and 1 base at J, with 15 bases between the two ends. The CDR3 totals 16 residues. Variable domain in full (rest from reference TRBV5-1 and TRBJ2-3): KAGVTQTPRYLIKTRGQQVTLSCSPISGHRSVSWYQQTPGQGLQFLFEYFSETQRNKGNFPGRFSGRQFSNSRSEMNVSTLELGDSALYLCASSSRKGPGTDTQYFGPGTRLTVL.

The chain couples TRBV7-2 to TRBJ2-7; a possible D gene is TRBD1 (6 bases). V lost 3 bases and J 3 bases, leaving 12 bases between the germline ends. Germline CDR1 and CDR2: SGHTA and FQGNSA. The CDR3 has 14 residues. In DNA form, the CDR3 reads TGTGCCAGCAGCTTCCCCGGACAGCACTACGAGCAGTACTTC. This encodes CASSFPGQHYEQYF. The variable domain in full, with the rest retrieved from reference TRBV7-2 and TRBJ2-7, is GAGVSQSPSNKVTEKGKDVELRCDPISGHTALYWYRQSLGQGLEFLIYFQGNSAPDKSGLPSDRFSAERTGGSVSTLTIQRTQQEDSAVYLCASSFPGQHYEQYFGPGTRLTVT.

The CDR3 reads CASSGSGTSYEQYF. The DNA for the CDR3 is TGTGCCAGCAGCGGATCTGGGACAAGCTACGAGCAGTACTTC. This chain joins TRBV11-2 and TRBJ2-7; weak D call: TRBD1 (6 bases). This CDR3 region has 14 residues. CDR1 is SGHAT and CDR2 is FQNNGV in the germline V gene. V was shortened by 5 bases and J by 3 bases, with 14 bases between the two germline ends.

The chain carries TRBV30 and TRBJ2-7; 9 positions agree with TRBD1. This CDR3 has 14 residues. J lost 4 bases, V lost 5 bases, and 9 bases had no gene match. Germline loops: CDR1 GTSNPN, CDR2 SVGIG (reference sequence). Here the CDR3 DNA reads TGTGCCTGGCCCCGGAGGGACAGGGCGTACGAGCAGTACTTC. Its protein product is CAWPRRDRAYEQYF. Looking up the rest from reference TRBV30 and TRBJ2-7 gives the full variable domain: SQTIHQWPATLVQPVGSPLSLECTVEGTSNPNLYWYRQAAGRGLQLLFYSVGIGQISSEVPQNLSASRPQDRQFILSSKKLLLSDSGFYLCAWPRRDRAYEQYFGPGTRLTVT.

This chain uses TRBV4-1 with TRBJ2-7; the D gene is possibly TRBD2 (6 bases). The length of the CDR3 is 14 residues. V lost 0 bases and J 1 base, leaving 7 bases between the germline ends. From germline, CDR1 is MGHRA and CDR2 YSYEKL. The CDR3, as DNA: TGCGCCAGCAGCCAAGAGACTAGATCCTACGAGCAGTACTTC. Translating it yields CASSQETRSYEQYF.

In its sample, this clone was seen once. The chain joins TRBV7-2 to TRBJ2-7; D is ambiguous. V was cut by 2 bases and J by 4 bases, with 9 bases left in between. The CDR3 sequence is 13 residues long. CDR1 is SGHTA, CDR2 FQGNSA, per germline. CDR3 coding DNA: TGTGCCAGCAGCTTAACGCCGGCGTACGAGCAGTACTTC. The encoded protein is CASSLTPAYEQYF.

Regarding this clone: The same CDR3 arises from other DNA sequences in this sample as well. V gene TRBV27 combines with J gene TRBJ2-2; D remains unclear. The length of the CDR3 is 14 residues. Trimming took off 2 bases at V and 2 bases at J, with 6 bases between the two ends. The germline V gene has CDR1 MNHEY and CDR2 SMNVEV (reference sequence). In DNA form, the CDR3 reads TGTGCCAGCAGTTTAACCTCTAACACCGGGGAGCTGTTTTTT. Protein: CASSLTSNTGELFF.

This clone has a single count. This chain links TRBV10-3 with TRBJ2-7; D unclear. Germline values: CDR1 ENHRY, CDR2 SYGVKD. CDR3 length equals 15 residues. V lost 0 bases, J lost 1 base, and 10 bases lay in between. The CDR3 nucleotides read TGTGCCATCAGTGAGTCGTCTACCGGGTCCTACGAGCAGTACTTC. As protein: CAISESSTGSYEQYF.

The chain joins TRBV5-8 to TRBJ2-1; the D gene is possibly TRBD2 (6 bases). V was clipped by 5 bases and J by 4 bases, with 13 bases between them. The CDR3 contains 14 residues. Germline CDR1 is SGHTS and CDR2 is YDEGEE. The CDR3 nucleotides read TGTGCCAGCAGGGAGGGCTTCGGGTACAATGAGCAGTTCTTC. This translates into CASREGFGYNEQFF. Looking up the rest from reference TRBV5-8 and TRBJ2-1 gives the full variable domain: EAGVTQSPTHLIKTRGQQATLRCSPISGHTSVYWYQQALGLGLQFLLWYDEGEERNRGNFPPRFSGRQFPNYSSELNVNALELEDSALYLCASREGFGYNEQFFGPGTRLTVL.

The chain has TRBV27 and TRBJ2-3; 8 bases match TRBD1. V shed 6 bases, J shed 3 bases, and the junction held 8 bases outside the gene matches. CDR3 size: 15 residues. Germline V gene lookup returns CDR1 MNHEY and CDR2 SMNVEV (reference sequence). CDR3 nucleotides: TGTGCCAGCAGCCTTAGGACAGGGTTAACAGATACGCAGTATTTT. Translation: CASSLRTGLTDTQYF.

The CDR3 loop is CASKGLAGGLNEQFF. CDR3 bases: TGTGCCAGCAAAGGACTAGCGGGAGGACTCAATGAGCAGTTCTTC. The chain combines TRBV6-1 with TRBJ2-1; 14 nucleotides line up with TRBD2. J lost 6 bases, V lost 7 bases, and 5 bases had no gene match. CDR3 length: 15 residues. Germline-derived CDR1 and CDR2 are MNHNS and SASEGT.

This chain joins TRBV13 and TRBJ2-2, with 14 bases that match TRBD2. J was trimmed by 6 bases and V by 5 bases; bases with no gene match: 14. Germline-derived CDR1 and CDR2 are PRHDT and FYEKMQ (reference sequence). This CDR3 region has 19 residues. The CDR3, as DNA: TGTGCCAGCAGCCCCGGGACTAGCGGGAGTGATTGGTTTGCCGGGGAGCTGTTTTTT. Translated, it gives CASSPGTSGSDWFAGELFF.

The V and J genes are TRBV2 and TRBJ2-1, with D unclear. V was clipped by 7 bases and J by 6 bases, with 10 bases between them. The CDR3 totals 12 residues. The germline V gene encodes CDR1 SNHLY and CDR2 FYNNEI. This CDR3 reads CASILRLNEQFF. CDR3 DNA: TGTGCCAGCATCCTCCGGCTCAATGAGCAGTTCTTC.